This TCR beta chain was recorded in a study of T cell changes during pregnancy in multiple sclerosis. Per germline, CDR1 SNHLY and CDR2 FYNNEI. This CDR3 has 13 amino acids. V lost 4 bases and J lost 4, with 5 bases in between. This clone is a singleton in its sample. The repertoire was sequenced with immunoSEQ multiplex PCR; TCRdb's copy has only in-frame clones and lacks some. The data hold some 30,000 clones, with approximately 90% observed a single time. The sample here was peripheral blood, taken in the first trimester of pregnancy. The receptor's source is a female donor in good health, enrolled as a control in a pregnancy study. The chain couples TRBV2 to TRBJ1-6, with TRBD1 as a possible D gene (5 bases). CDR3 coding DNA: TGTGCCAGCAGTGGACAGTATAATTCACCCCTCCACTTT. Its translation: CASSGQYNSPLHF.